This TCR beta chain was recorded in a study of T cells expressing NK-cell markers. Per germline, CDR1 KGHSH and CDR2 LQKENI. This CDR3 has 16 residues. With regard to this clonotype: Its antigen is as yet unknown.

Findings and caveats of the study: Of the CD8+ T cells in over five donors, roughly 1.0-7.0% belonged to dominant NKG2C+ clonotypes.

With the 5' RACE reads reprocessed, TCRdb shows one record per CDR3 protein and no DNA. The table for this sample gives around 260,000 distinct CDR3 sequences. Sequencing was done on a sample of blood T cells: a sorted CD56 or NKG2C T cell subset, CD4+ or CD8+ T cells, or bulk PBMC T cells (not recorded which). The receptor was isolated from a woman aged 18-69 years in good health. This sequence joins TRBV18 and TRBJ2-7; TCRdb outputs TRBD1, but without DNA this stays unchecked. CDR3 protein: CASSPRYLGGGYEQYF.